The 7 T cell receptor beta chains presented below share a single source sample, sequenced in a study of technical replicates of blood from several donors. Method: immunoSEQ multiplex PCR; TCRdb's copy keeps in-frame clones and lacks some. The data show 100,000 or so clones, roughly 96% seen once. Sequencing input: T cells isolated from PBMCs. Receptors originate from a human donor in good health.

The V and J genes are TRBV9 and TRBJ2-7; the match to TRBD2 covers 12 bases. Germline V gene data show CDR1 as SGDLS and CDR2 as YYNGEE. The CDR3 has 14 residues. V lost 4 bases to trimming and J lost 3 bases; unmatched junction nucleotides: 2. The CDR3 DNA sequence: TGTGCCAGCAGCACGACTAGCGGGAGCTACGAGCAGTACTTC. Translating it yields CASSTTSGSYEQYF.

The chain couples TRBV6-5 to TRBJ2-7; TRBD1 might be the D (6 bases). The CDR3 covers 13 residues. Per germline, CDR1 MNHEY and CDR2 SVGAGI. V was trimmed by 2 bases and J by 3 bases, leaving 8 bases between them. The CDR3 nucleotides read TGTGCCAGCAGTTACAGGGACAACTACGAGCAGTACTTC. It yields the protein CASSYRDNYEQYF.

V usage is TRBV27 and J usage is TRBJ1-2, with 9 positions matching TRBD1. J was trimmed by 2 bases and V by 6 bases; bases with no gene match: 4. The CDR3 runs to 14 residues. The V gene's germline CDR1 is MNHEY and CDR2 SMNVEV (reference sequence). CDR3 amino acids: CASSADRGNYGYTF. DNA for the CDR3: TGTGCCAGCAGCGCCGACAGGGGGAACTATGGCTACACCTTC.

This clone has just one count. The V gene is TRBV11-2, the J gene TRBJ2-1, with 7 positions matching TRBD2. The germline gives CDR1 SGHAT, CDR2 FQNNGV. Trimming at V came to 0 bases and at J to 3 bases, leaving 5 bases not matched to a gene. The CDR3 spans 16 residues. CDR3 sequence: CASSLDVGEGYNEQFF. The CDR3 DNA reads as TGTGCCAGCAGCTTAGATGTAGGGGAGGGCTACAATGAGCAGTTCTTC.

V is TRBV10-3 and J is TRBJ1-1, with D possibly being TRBD1 (5 bases). CDR1 and CDR2 (germline): ENHRY, SYGVKD. V was shortened by 6 bases and J by 1 base, with 12 bases between the two germline ends. The CDR3 is 14 residues long. The CDR3 reads CAIRVGGQNTEAFF. For the CDR3, the DNA is TGTGCCATCAGGGTCGGCGGACAGAACACTGAAGCTTTCTTT.

V and J are TRBV6-5 and TRBJ1-5, with D possibly being TRBD1 (5 bases). The length of the CDR3 is 15 residues. CDR1 MNHEY and CDR2 SVGAGI come from the germline V gene. Trimming stripped 5 bases from V and 0 bases from J, with 11 bases between. The CDR3 spells CASSPQVYSNQPQHF. The CDR3 coding sequence is TGTGCCAGCAGTCCACAGGTGTATAGCAATCAGCCCCAGCATTTT.

The chain carries TRBV14 and TRBJ2-3, with D uncertain. The V gene's germline CDR1 is SGHDN and CDR2 FVKESK. The CDR3 consists of 16 residues. V shed 0 bases and J shed 1 base, with 11 bases lying between them. The CDR3 sequence is CASSQEGWAGTDTQYF. The CDR3 region has the DNA TGTGCCAGCAGCCAAGAGGGCTGGGCAGGCACAGATACGCAGTATTTT. Supplemented by reference TRBV14 and TRBJ2-3, the full variable domain reads EAGVTQFPSHSVIEKGQTVTLRCDPISGHDNLYWYRRVMGKEIKFLLHFVKESKQDESGMPNNRFLAERTGGTYSTLKVQPAELEDSGVYFCASSQEGWAGTDTQYFGPGTRLTVL.